This note documents a single T cell receptor beta chain sequence. In the authors' methods: Amplification of reference gene primers provided the estimated nucleated cell counts. Profiled with immunoSEQ multiplex PCR; TCRdb holds only in-frame clones, not every one. That table supplies the V and J calls and clone size; D and trimming were determined from the DNA. The data contain about 150,000 clones, approximately 80% of them singletons. The germline CDR1 and CDR2 sequences are SGHVS and FQNEAQ. This CDR3 has 17 residues. Trimming left V 6 bases short and J 3 bases short, with 20 bases between. This sample stems from a study of blood T cell repertoires in COVID-19. Study summary: The United States, Italy and Spain provided the acute and convalescent COVID-19 samples.

Sample: peripheral blood. This TCR came from a woman of 80 years or more with acute or convalescent COVID-19. The chain has TRBV7-8 and TRBJ2-2; D might be TRBD2 (6 bases). CDR3 sequence: CASSKNRDLPYTGELFF. The CDR3 nucleotides read TGTGCCAGCAGTAAAAACCGGGACTTACCTTACACCGGGGAGCTGTTTTTT.